A selection of T cell receptor beta chains follows, all from one sample in a study of vaccination and CD4 T cells after COVID-19. Their specific antigens are unknown. TCRdb re-analysed the PCR reads in MiXCR, keeping a single row per CDR3 protein. The sample has around 8,200 distinct CDR3 sequences, 50% seen once. Specimen: CD4+ T cells from blood, cultured in vitro. The receptors were sampled from a human donor in good health. CDR3s include the opening cysteine and the closing phenylalanine or tryptophan. Fields, in order: V gene, D gene, J gene, clone size, CDR3 DNA, CDR3 protein. A D gene is named only where the DNA matches it firmly. Where a row states a size, it is once, few, many or the class of an expanded clone; other rows omit it.

TRBV27	TRBD1	TRBJ1-1	few	TGTGCCTCCAGGGGGAGGGCCGGCACTGAAGCTTTCTTT	CASRGRAGTEAFF
TRBV28	-	TRBJ1-1	-	TGTGCCAGCAGCCTCACTGCGCTTCAGGGGTCTGAAGCTTTCTTT	CASSLTALQGSEAFF
TRBV30	-	TRBJ1-2	once	TGTGCCTGGAGTACGGAGGGGGGTTGGTATGGCTACACCTTC	CAWSTEGGWYGYTF
TRBV24-1	-	TRBJ1-2	-	TGTGCCACCAGTGTGGCCAGGAACTATGGCTACACCTTC	CATSVARNYGYTF
TRBV7-2	TRBD1	TRBJ2-7	-	TGTGCCAGCAGCTTAAAATGGGACAGTTCCTACGAGCAGTACTTC	CASSLKWDSSYEQYF
TRBV20-1	-	TRBJ2-7	few	TGCAGTGCTAGTCGGCCCCGAGGGGCCTCCTACGAGCAGTACTTC	CSASRPRGASYEQYF
TRBV27	-	TRBJ2-2	-	TGTGCCAGCAGTTTAAGCACGCCCGGGGAGCTGTTTTTT	CASSLSTPGELFF
TRBV6-5	-	TRBJ2-5	-	TGTGCCAGCAGTTACGAAGTCAGGAGCAGGGAGACCCAGTACTTC	CASSYEVRSRETQYF
TRBV28	-	TRBJ1-3	-	TGTGCCAGCAGTTTAGCGGTCTCTGGAAACACCATATATTTT	CASSLAVSGNTIYF
TRBV27	TRBD1	TRBJ1-3	-	TGTGTCAGCAGGGACAGGCCGAGCTCTGGAAACACCATATATTTT	CVSRDRPSSGNTIYF
TRBV6-2/TRBV6-3	-	TRBJ2-1	-	TGTGCCAGCAGCCTACAGTATGGCAATGAGCAGTTCTTC	CASSLQYGNEQFF
TRBV20-1	-	TRBJ1-2	-	TGCAGTGCAGATCAACAGGCCGGACTCTATGGCTACACCTTC	CSADQQAGLYGYTF
TRBV10-3	-	TRBJ2-1	few	TGTGCCATCAGTGAGTCGAGGGGGACCGGGAATGAGCAGTTCTTC	CAISESRGTGNEQFF
TRBV30	TRBD2	TRBJ2-6	-	TGTGCCTGGAGTGAGCTTGGGGGGGCTGGGGCCAACGTCCTGACTTTC	CAWSELGGAGANVLTF
TRBV11-2	-	TRBJ1-1	-	TGTGCCAGCAGCTTAATTCTAGGCCGTGAAGCTTTCTTT	CASSLILGREAFF
TRBV30	-	TRBJ2-5	-	TGTGCCTGGAGTGGCGGAGAGACCCAGTACTTC	CAWSGGETQYF
TRBV6-5	TRBD2	TRBJ2-7	-	TGTGCCAGCAGTTACTCGACGCGAACCCGGGGGGGGGAGCAGTACTTC	CASSYSTRTRGGEQYF
TRBV27	TRBD1	TRBJ1-1	-	TGTGCCAGCAGTCTTTCGACAGGGGCCACTGAAGCTTTCTTT	CASSLSTGATEAFF
TRBV29-1	-	TRBJ1-5	few	TGCAGCGTTCAAGACGCCAGTAGCAATCAGCCCCAGCATTTT	CSVQDASSNQPQHF
TRBV14	-	TRBJ1-6	-	TGTGCCAGCAGCCAAGGGACAGTTAATTCACCCCTCCACTTT	CASSQGTVNSPLHF
TRBV19	TRBD1	TRBJ1-1	few	TGTGCCAGTAGTATTGGGACAGGCCCCACTGAAGCTTTCTTT	CASSIGTGPTEAFF
TRBV6-4	-	TRBJ2-7	-	TGTGCCAGCAGTGACTCGGACCCTCAGGATTACGAGCAGTACTTC	CASSDSDPQDYEQYF
TRBV6-1	-	TRBJ1-2	-	TGTGCCAGCAGTGGACAGTCGTCGGATGGCTACACCTTC	CASSGQSSDGYTF
TRBV6-2/TRBV6-3	-	TRBJ2-3	few	TGTGCCAGCAGTTACGTGAGGACCTCGCAGTATTTT	CASSYVRTSQYF
TRBV5-4	TRBD2	TRBJ2-3	-	TGTGCCAGCAGCTTGGCCGGGGGGGATACGCAGTATTTT	CASSLAGGDTQYF
TRBV20-1	-	TRBJ2-7	-	TGCAGTGCGGTAGAGGGGACCCCCTACGAGCAGTACTTC	CSAVEGTPYEQYF
TRBV28	-	TRBJ2-1	-	TGTGCCAGCAGAGGAACTAAGGTTGTTGAGCAGTTCTTC	CASRGTKVVEQFF
TRBV6-1	-	TRBJ1-5	few	TGTGCCAGCAGTGACCCTCGGGGGGGCAATCAGCCCCAGCATTTT	CASSDPRGGNQPQHF
TRBV20-1	TRBD1	TRBJ1-2	-	TGCAGTGCTTCGACAGGGCCGGACTATGGCTACACCTTC	CSASTGPDYGYTF
TRBV6-2/TRBV6-3	-	TRBJ2-5	few	TGTGCCAGCAGTTCTCCGCGTGGGAGTCAGTACCAAGAGACCCAGTACTTC	CASSSPRGSQYQETQYF
TRBV7-2	-	TRBJ1-1	few	TGTGCCAGCAGCTTAGCCACAGATAACACTGAAGCTTTCTTT	CASSLATDNTEAFF
TRBV2	-	TRBJ1-6	-	TGTGCCAGCAGTGTCCGGGGGTTTGATTCACCCCTCCACTTT	CASSVRGFDSPLHF
TRBV2	-	TRBJ2-7	once	TGTGCCAGCAGTCCGCTGTACGAGCAGTACTTC	CASSPLYEQYF
TRBV19	-	TRBJ2-2	-	TGTGCCAGTAGTATCCTGATGAGGACATCAATCACCGGGGAGCTGTTTTTT	CASSILMRTSITGELFF
TRBV19	-	TRBJ1-5	-	TGTGCCAGTAGCGGGACGGGCCGTGGCAATCAGCCCCAGCATTTT	CASSGTGRGNQPQHF
TRBV27	-	TRBJ2-5	-	TGTGCCAGCAGTTTACGACAAATCTCTGGGGAGACCCAGTACTTC	CASSLRQISGETQYF
TRBV28	-	TRBJ1-1	-	TGTGCCAGCAGTTTCTCCTCAATCGGGGCTTTCTTT	CASSFSSIGAFF
TRBV27	-	TRBJ1-5	few	TGTGCCAGCAGTTTGGGAGGTAACTGGGGCTACAATCAGCCCCAGCATTTT	CASSLGGNWGYNQPQHF
TRBV9	-	TRBJ1-2	-	TGTGCCAGCAGCGTAGGGCAAAGACTCTATGGCTACACCTTC	CASSVGQRLYGYTF
TRBV6-2/TRBV6-3	TRBD1	TRBJ2-1	few	TGTGCCAGCAGTTACTCGAGACAGGGGATAAACAATGAGCAGTTCTTC	CASSYSRQGINNEQFF
TRBV18	-	TRBJ1-2	-	TGTGCCAGCTCACAAACACAGTTGACGGTAGCTAACTATGGCTACACCTTC	CASSQTQLTVANYGYTF
TRBV24-1	-	TRBJ2-3	-	TGTGCCACCCGGGACGGAATTACAGATACGCAGTATTTT	CATRDGITDTQYF
TRBV20-1	TRBD2	TRBJ2-3	-	TGCAGTGCTATGGGGGTGGGAGGGCCAGATACGCAGTATTTT	CSAMGVGGPDTQYF
TRBV7-6	-	TRBJ2-7	few	TGTGCCAGCAGCTTAGGGGTGGGGGTAAACGAGCAGTACTTC	CASSLGVGVNEQYF
TRBV7-8	-	TRBJ2-5	few	TGTGCCAGCAGCTTGGGGAAGGGAGCTAAGAAGTTGGAGACCCAGTACTTC	CASSLGKGAKKLETQYF
TRBV30	TRBD1	TRBJ1-2	-	TGTGCCTGGCTTAATCCGGGACAGGGTAACTATGGCTACACCTTC	CAWLNPGQGNYGYTF
TRBV7-2	TRBD2	TRBJ2-3	-	TGTGCCAGCAGCTTATCGGGCACAGCACCGACTAGCACAGATACACAGTATTTT	CASSLSGTAPTSTDTQYF
TRBV7-6	TRBD2	TRBJ2-1	few	TGTGCCAGCAGCGCACTAGCGGGAGGTTCGTACAATGAGCAGTTCTTC	CASSALAGGSYNEQFF